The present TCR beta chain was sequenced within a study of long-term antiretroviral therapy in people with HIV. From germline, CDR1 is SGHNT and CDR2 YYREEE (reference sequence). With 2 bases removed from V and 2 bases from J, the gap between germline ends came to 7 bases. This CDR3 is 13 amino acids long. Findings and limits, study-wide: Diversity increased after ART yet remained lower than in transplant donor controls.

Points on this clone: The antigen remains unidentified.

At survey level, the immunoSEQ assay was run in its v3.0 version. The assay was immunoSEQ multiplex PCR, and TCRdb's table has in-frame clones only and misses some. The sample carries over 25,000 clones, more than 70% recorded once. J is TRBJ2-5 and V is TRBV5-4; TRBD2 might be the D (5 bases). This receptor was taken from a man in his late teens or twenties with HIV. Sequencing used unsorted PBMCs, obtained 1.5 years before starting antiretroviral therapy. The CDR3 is CASSLRGQETQYF. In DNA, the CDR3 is TGTGCCAGCAGCTTAAGAGGGCAAGAGACCCAGTACTTC.